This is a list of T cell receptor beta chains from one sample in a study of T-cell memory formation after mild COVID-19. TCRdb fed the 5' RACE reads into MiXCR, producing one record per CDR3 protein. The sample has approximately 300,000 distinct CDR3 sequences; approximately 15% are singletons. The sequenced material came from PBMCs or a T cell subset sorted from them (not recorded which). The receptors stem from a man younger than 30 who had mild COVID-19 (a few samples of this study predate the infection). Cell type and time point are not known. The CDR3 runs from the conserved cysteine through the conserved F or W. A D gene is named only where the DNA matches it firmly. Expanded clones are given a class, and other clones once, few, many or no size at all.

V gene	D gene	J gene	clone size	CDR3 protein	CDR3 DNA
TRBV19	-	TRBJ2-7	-	CASSIGLPREGNYEQYF	TGTGCCAGTAGTATAGGTCTCCCGAGGGAAGGGAACTACGAGCAGTACTTC
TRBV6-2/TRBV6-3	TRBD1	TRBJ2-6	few	CASRNQTGAGANVLTF	TGTGCCAGCAGGAACCAGACAGGGGCTGGGGCCAACGTCCTGACTTTC
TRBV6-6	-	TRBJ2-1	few	CASITRRNEQFF	TGTGCCAGCATCACCCGGAGAAATGAGCAGTTCTTC
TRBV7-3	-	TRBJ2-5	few	CASSPGRKLQETQYF	TGTGCCAGCAGCCCGGGACGAAAACTACAAGAGACCCAGTACTTC
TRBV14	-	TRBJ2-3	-	CASSQDSPETWVYDKQYF	TGTGCCAGCAGCCAAGATTCACCAGAGACGTGGGTTTATGATAAGCAGTATTTT
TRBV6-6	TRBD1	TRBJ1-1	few	CASRLGTVNTEAFF	TGTGCCAGCAGGCTCGGGACAGTGAACACTGAAGCTTTCTTT
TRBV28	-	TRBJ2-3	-	CASTPRHGSGDTQYF	TGTGCCAGCACCCCCCGGCACGGATCCGGAGATACGCAGTATTTT
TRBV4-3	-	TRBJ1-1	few	CASSHRDWGNTEAFF	TGCGCCAGCAGCCATCGTGACTGGGGGAACACTGAAGCTTTCTTT
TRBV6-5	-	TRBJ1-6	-	CASSLFPGGLGSPLHF	TGTGCCAGCAGCCTCTTCCCCGGGGGGCTTGGTTCACCCCTCCACTTT
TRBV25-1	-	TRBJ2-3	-	CASSGGFSTDTQYF	TGTGCCAGCAGTGGCGGATTCAGCACAGATACGCAGTATTTT
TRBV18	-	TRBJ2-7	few	CASSPYRSYEQYF	TGTGCCAGCTCACCCTATCGCTCCTACGAGCAGTACTTC
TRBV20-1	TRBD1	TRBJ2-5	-	CSAFSDRVEEETQYF	TGCAGTGCTTTTTCGGACAGGGTAGAGGAAGAGACCCAGTACTTC
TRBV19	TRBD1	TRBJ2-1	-	CASSRRQGTTYNEQFF	TGTGCCAGTAGCCGTAGACAGGGGACGACCTACAATGAGCAGTTCTTC
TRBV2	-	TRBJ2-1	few	CARRLGGTYNEQFF	TGTGCCAGGAGGCTGGGCGGGACCTACAATGAGCAGTTCTTC
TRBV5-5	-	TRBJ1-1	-	CASSQMPQGLAEAFF	TGTGCCAGCAGCCAAATGCCTCAGGGGCTCGCTGAAGCTTTCTTT
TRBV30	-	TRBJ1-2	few	CAWSVGGEVRTF	TGTGCCTGGAGTGTAGGCGGGGAAGTTCGGACCTTC